This T cell receptor (beta chain) is from a study of T cell responses to AZD1222 COVID-19 vaccine (dated by TCRdb to about 2021). General notes on the study: Because spike-specific TCR depth and breadth did not differ between the two schedules, AZD1222 recipients who got a second dose at roughly 4 weeks were pooled with those who got a second dose at roughly 12 weeks. TCR sequencing covered 230 to 250 trial participants: 200 to 220 given two doses of AZD1222 and 26 given two doses of MenACWY control vaccine. Trial participants were enrolled by age into subgroups of 18-55, 56-69 and 70-plus years, and about 150, 27 and 61 TCR-sequenced participants, respectively, were included in these subgroups.

The CDR3 regions of human TCRbeta chains were subjected to immunosequencing. The authors' pipeline ran thus. TCRs in the repertoires were compared against a reference library of SARS-CoV-2-specific TCRs that had been generated with the MIRA antigen-specificity platform. Breadth was defined as the fraction of unique TCRs that were SARS-CoV-2-associated. Depth was defined as the fraction of total T cells that were SARS-CoV-2-associated. Each spike-specific TCR was assigned to its reactive spike region and to a CD4 or CD8 class using the MIRA data. Log10-transformed breadth and depth values were compared by one-way ANOVA with Sidak's multiple comparisons tests. Here the immuneACCESS table is served through TCRdb, limited to in-frame sequences with V and J called. Missing clones are a known gap in these copies; in checked studies unresolved V genes cover under half, and the rest lacks a known reason. V and J calls and clone size are given by that table; D and trimming were obtained from the DNA. Recorded for this sample are approximately 65,000 clones; roughly 86% of them occurred a single time. The ten largest account for less than 9.5% of the sample.

The germline V gene sets CDR1 to SGHAT and CDR2 to FQNNGV. From the cysteine up to the phenylalanine, the CDR3 has a length of 17 residues. Solely the CDR3 DNA is kept, with 51 bases framed from the first base. Germline trimming amounts to 3 bases on V and 0 bases on J, with 11 as the count of junction bases outside the gene matches. This sample's time point label indicates: baseline before first vaccination. Samples from vaccinated people were obtained from the UK trials COV001 and COV002, which included a single-blind randomized controlled phase 2/3 trial of AZD1222 (ChAdOx1 nCoV-19) in healthy adults. Trial participant PBMC samples were collected at day 0 and day 28 after the second dose for TCRbeta chain sequencing. Study-wide findings and limitations: Because no day 14 peak-response samples were available, repertoires were characterized only after the peak T cell response. A significant rise in spike-specific TCR breadth and depth was observed after two AZD1222 doses relative to day 0 and relative to MenACWY recipients. Participants were mostly white British, with more females than males. The authors suggested clonal diversity may have been underestimated. The 56-69-year group was small, and its depth increase did not reach significance, likely because of low power. Vaccine-associated CD4 TCRs spanned the whole spike protein, with dominant responses in regions 160-218 and 743-854. Epitopes outside the regions mutated in the B.1.351 and B.1.1.7 variants were reportedly recognized by nearly half of the unique spike-specific TCRs. Conclusions about previously exposed vaccinees are limited, since just a handful of AZD1222 recipients were seropositive for SARS-CoV-2 at baseline.

This clone was found once. Its antigen is unknown. No much larger clone exists at a distance of one base, and base qualities are not known. The sequence links TRBV11-2 to TRBJ2-7, with 7 junctional bases fitting TRBD2. This sample comprised peripheral blood, obtained on day 0 of AZD1222 vaccination. The TCR sequence derives from an adult in good health. The CDR3 region has the sequence CASSFRGRESSSYEQYF. The DNA reads TGTGCCAGCAGCTTCCGAGGGAGGGAATCTAGCTCCTACGAGCAGTACTTC.